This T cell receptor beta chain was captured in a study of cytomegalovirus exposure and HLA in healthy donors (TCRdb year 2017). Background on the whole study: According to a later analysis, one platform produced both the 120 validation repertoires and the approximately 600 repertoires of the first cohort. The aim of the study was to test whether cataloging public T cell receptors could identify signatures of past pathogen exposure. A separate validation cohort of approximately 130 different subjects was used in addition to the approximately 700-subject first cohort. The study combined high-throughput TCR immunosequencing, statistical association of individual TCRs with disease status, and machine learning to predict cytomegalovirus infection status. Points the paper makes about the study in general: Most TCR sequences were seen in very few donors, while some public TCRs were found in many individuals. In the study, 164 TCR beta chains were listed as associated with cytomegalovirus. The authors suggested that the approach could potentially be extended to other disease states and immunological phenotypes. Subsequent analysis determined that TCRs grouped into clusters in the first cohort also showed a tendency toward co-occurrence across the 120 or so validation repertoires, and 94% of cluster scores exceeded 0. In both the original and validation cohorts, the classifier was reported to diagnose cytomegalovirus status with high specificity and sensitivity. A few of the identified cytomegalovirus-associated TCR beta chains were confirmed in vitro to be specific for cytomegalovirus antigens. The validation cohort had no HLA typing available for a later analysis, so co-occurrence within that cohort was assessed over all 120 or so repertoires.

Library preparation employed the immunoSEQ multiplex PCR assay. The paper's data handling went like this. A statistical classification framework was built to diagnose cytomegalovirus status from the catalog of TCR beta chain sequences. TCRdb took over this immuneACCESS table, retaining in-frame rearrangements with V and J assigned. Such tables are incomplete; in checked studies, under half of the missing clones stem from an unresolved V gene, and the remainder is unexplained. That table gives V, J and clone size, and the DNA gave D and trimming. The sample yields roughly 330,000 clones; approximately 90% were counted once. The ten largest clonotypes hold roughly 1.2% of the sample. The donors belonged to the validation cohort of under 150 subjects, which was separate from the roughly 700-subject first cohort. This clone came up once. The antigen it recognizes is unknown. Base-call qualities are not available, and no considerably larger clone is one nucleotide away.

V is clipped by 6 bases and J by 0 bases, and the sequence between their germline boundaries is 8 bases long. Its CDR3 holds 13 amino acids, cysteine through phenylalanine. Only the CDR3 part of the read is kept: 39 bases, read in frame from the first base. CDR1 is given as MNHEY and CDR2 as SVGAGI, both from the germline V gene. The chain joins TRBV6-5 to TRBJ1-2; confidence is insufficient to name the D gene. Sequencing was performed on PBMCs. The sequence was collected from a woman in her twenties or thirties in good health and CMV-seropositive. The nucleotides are TGTGCCAGCAGGGCGGTAGCTAACTATGGCTACACCTTC. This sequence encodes CASRAVANYGYTF.